This T cell receptor (beta chain) comes out of a study of cytomegalovirus exposure and HLA in healthy donors. The study's findings and limits: The availability of immune exposure information extended only to CMV serostatus.

As concerns this clone: The antigen is unknown.

Researchers ran the PCR with 60 Vbeta and 13 Jbeta primers. Assay used: immunoSEQ multiplex PCR; TCRdb lists only in-frame clones, some missing. The sample yields fewer than 250,000 clones, 82% seen once. This CDR3 spans 13 amino acids. The V and J ends lost 6 bases and 2 bases respectively, with 9 bases between them. The germline gives CDR1 MNHEY, CDR2 SMNVEV (reference sequence). J is TRBJ2-3 and V is TRBV27, with TRBD1 as a possible D gene (5 bases). This receptor was obtained from a man in his forties or fifties in good health and CMV-seropositive. Sequenced sample: PBMCs. The CDR3 bases are TGTGCCAGCAGGTGGGGCCCCACAGATACGCAGTATTTT. It codes for CASRWGPTDTQYF.